This TCR beta chain was captured by sequencing in a study of blood T cell repertoires in COVID-19. V gave up 5 bases and J gave up 7 bases; unmatched junction bases: 11. This CDR3 comprises 16 residues. The germline CDR1 and CDR2 sequences are MNHNY and SVGAGI (reference sequence). TCRdb's copy holds only in-frame clones and misses some; the assay was immunoSEQ multiplex PCR. The sample carries about 220,000 clones, around 75% recorded once. The chain couples TRBV6-6 to TRBJ2-7; 13 bases align to TRBD2. The source material was peripheral blood. The source is a human donor in a cohort sampled during active COVID-19. The CDR3 loop reads CASSPVGTSGEGEQYF. The CDR3 DNA reads TGTGCCAGCAGTCCGGTCGGGACTAGCGGGGAAGGGGAGCAGTACTTC.